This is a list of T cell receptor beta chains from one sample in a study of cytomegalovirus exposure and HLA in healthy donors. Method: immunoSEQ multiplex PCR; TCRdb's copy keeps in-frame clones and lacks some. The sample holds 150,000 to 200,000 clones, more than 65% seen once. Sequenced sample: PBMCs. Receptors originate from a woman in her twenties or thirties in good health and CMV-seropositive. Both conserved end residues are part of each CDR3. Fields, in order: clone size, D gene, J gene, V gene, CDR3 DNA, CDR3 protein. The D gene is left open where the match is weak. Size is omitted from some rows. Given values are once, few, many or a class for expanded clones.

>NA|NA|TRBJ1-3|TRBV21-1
TGTGCCAGCACCTTCGAGGGACAGGGGTCCTCTGGAAACACCATATATTTT
CASTFEGQGSSGNTIYF
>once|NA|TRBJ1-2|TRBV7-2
TGTGCCAGCAGCTTAGTGGGAGGGCAGGGCGAAGGCTACACCTTC
CASSLVGGQGEGYTF
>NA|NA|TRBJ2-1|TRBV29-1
TGCAGCGTTGAAGACCAGGGCCTCAATGAGCAGTTCTTC
CSVEDQGLNEQFF
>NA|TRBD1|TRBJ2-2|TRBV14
TGTGCCAGCAGCCAGGCAGGGGGTCGGAACACCGGGGAGCTGTTTTTT
CASSQAGGRNTGELFF
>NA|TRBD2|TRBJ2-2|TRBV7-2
TGTGCCAGCAGCTCCACTAGCGGGGGGGCTTCCGGGGAGCTGTTTTTT
CASSSTSGGASGELFF
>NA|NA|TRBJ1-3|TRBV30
TGTGCCTGGAGGTGGCTTGGAAACACCATATATTTT
CAWRWLGNTIYF
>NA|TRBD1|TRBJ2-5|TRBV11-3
TGTGCCAGCAGCTTTGGGTCCGGGACAGCCCAAGAGACCCAGTACTTC
CASSFGSGTAQETQYF
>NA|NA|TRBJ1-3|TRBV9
TGTGCCAGCAGCCCGGGGACTTTCTCTGGAAACACCATATATTTT
CASSPGTFSGNTIYF
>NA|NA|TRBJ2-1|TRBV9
TGTGCCAGCAGCGCCGGGGGTTACAATGAGCAGTTCTTC
CASSAGGYNEQFF
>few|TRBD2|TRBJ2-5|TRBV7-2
TGTGCCAGCAGCTCGGCCACTAGCGGGGGGGTTGAGACCCAGTACTTC
CASSSATSGGVETQYF
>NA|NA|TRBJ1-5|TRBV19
TGTGCCAGTAGTATAGGAGGGTCTAGCAATCAGCCCCAGCATTTT
CASSIGGSSNQPQHF
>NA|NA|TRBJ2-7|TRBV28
TGTGCCAGCAGTACTCCTGACGGGGGAGCTTACGAGCAGTACTTC
CASSTPDGGAYEQYF
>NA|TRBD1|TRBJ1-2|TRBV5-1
TGCGCCAGCAGCGACCGGGACAGGGGGCAGTATGCCTACACCTTC
CASSDRDRGQYAYTF
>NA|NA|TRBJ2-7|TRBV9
TGTGCCAGCAGCCCGGACACGTCCTACGAGCAGTACTTC
CASSPDTSYEQYF
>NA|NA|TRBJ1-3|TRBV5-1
TGCGCCAGCAGCTTGGGTCGGCAGGGGAGAAACGCCATATATTTT
CASSLGRQGRNAIYF
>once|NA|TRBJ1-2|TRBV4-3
TGCGCCAGCAGCCAACCCTCAGGCTATGGCTACACCTTC
CASSQPSGYGYTF
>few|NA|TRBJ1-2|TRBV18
TGTGCCAGCTCACCGGACAGCTATGGCTACACCTTC
CASSPDSYGYTF
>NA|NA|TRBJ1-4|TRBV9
TGTGCCAGCAGCCAGGCAACTAATGAAAAACTGTTTTTT
CASSQATNEKLFF
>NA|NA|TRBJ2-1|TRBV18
TGTGCCAGCTCACCTGCCTACTACAATGAGCAGTTCTTC
CASSPAYYNEQFF
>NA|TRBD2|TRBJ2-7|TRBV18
TGTGCCAGCTCACCAAGCGGGACTAGGGGCGAGCAGTACTTC
CASSPSGTRGEQYF
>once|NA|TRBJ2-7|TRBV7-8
TGTGCCAGCAGCCCGAGGGGGGGCGATACCTACGAGCAGTACTTC
CASSPRGGDTYEQYF